This entry concerns a single T cell receptor (beta chain). This clone was seen a few times. No antigen is known for it. No much larger clone exists at a distance of one base, and base qualities are not known. The entire isolated RNA was reverse transcribed using the High Capacity cDNA Reverse Transcription Kit, and thus expressed TCRB transcripts were sequenced. Naive, central memory and regulatory T cell samples underwent deep immunoSEQ sequencing, averaging approximately 3.5 million total reads per sample. Sorted cells were lysed in RLT buffer, and RNA was extracted using DNase-treated RNeasy Micro or Mini kits according to cell number. To prevent cross-contamination, each cell subset was processed individually, whereas patient and healthy donor samples were processed jointly. Using the immunoSEQ multiplex PCR, TCRB sequences were amplified from cDNA into 87-bp fragments spanning the CDR3 region. Sequencing of the amplicons was done on the Illumina HiSeq platform. On the authors' methods: PCR bias was corrected computationally using synthetic template baselines, and reads within Hamming distance 2 were collapsed, with unmergeable singletons discarded. Reads were aligned against IMGT so that V, D and J genes, CDR3 length and insertions or deletions at six rearrangement sites could be assigned. Clonotype counts were normalized to sorted cell number within each subset before computing true diversity and Gini coefficients with the tcR R package. The overlap coefficient, calculated on TCRB nucleotide sequences, was used to measure repertoire sharing. Out-of-frame TCRB sequences from naive cells were analyzed to stand in for the pre-selection repertoire. TCRdb mirrors the immuneACCESS table, restricted to in-frame sequences. Some clones are absent from its copies; in checked studies, under half trace to an unresolved V gene, and the reason for the others is unknown. That table furnishes V, J and clone size, whereas the DNA furnished D and trimming. This sample gives hundreds of thousands of clones in total; around an eighth of them show up just once. The ten largest make up approximately 0.02% of the sample.

V lost 3 bases and J lost 3 bases, and the count of bases not matched to a germline gene is 7. From its cysteine to its phenylalanine, the CDR3 spans 16 amino acids. CDR3 DNA only is kept here, 48 bases in frame from base 1. CDR1 and CDR2, per the germline V gene, are SQVTM and ANQGSEA. This specimen comes from a study of beta chain features in type 1 diabetes (dated by TCRdb to the late 2010s). With respect to the entire study: Mean age, gender distribution, total cell number and subset yield did not differ between patients and healthy donors. Regulatory and stem cell-like memory subsets were obtained from only 8 patients and roughly eight healthy donors, while naive and central memory subsets were obtained from all 30 or so donors. A total of 90 million to 120 million sorted cells were examined across all samples, and a strong correlation was observed between cell number per subset and RNA yield. In the study, recently diagnosed type 1 diabetes patients and matched healthy donors were compared on the TCRB repertoires of their sorted circulating CD4+ T cell subsets. Here is what the overall study found, with its caveats: Sequencing cDNA rather than genomic DNA could over-represent highly expressing activated cells, although activation and CD3 levels did not differ between groups. Naive, central memory and regulatory TCRB repertoires appeared more similar among patients than among healthy donors. In all four CD4+ subsets, TCRB CDR3 length was moderately but significantly shorter in type 1 diabetes patients. Shorter templates might be favored by PCR, yet because patient and control samples were amplified and corrected together, any such skew would affect both groups equally. Because the HLA sub-analyses included only small numbers of individuals, any influence of HLA type on TCRB rearrangement was left unresolved. Fewer insertions and more nucleotide deletions at VDJ recombination sites were observed in patients with type 1 diabetes, implying thymic rearrangement abnormalities.

A single peripheral blood draw of approximately 110 mL on average was collected from each donor into heparinised tubes. A BD FACSAria II and a panel including CD45RO, CCR7, CD25, CD127, CD95 and CD27 were used to sort naive, central memory, regulatory and stem cell-like memory CD4+ T cells. Purity was above 95% for every sorted population. PBMCs were isolated right away by Lymphoprep density gradient centrifugation and were stained directly, without culture. To minimize batch effects, samples were stained and sorted in pairs, one healthy donor with one patient per experiment. Material for sequencing was naive CD4+ T cells from blood. The cell subset or site label corresponds to: true naive CD4+ T cells. The TCR comes from a man aged 18 to 29 with type 1 diabetes. The V and J genes are TRBV29-1 and TRBJ2-5, and TRBD2 matches 13 of the central bases. The nucleotide sequence reads TGCAGCGTTGACCAGCCAGGACTAGCGGGGGAAGAGACCCAGTACTTC. Translation gives CSVDQPGLAGEETQYF.